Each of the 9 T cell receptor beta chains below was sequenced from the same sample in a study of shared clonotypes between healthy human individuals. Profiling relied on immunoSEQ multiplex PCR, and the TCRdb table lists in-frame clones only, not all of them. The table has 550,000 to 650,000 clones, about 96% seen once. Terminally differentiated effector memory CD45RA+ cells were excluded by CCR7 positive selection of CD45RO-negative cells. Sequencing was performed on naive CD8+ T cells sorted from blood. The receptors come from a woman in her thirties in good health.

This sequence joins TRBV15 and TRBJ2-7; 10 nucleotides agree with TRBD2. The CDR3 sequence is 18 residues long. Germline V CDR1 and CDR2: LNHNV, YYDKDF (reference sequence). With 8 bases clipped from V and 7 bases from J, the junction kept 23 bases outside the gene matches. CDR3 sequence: CATHQRGLAGEALGEQYF. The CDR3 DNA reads TGTGCCACCCACCAGCGGGGGCTAGCGGGAGAGGCTTTGGGAGAGCAGTACTTC.

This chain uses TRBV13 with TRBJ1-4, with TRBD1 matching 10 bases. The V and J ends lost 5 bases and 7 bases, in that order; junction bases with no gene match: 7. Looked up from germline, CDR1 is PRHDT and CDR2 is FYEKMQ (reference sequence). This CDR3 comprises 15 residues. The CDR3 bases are TGTGCCAGCAGCCGTGACAGGGGGCGGGGTGAAAAACTGTTTTTT. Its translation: CASSRDRGRGEKLFF.

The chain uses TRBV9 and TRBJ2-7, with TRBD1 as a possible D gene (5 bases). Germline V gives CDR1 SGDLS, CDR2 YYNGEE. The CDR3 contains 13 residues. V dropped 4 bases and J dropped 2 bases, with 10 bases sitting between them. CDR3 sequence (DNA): TGTGCCAGCAGCCCGGACAAGACCTACGAGCAGTACTTC. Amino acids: CASSPDKTYEQYF.

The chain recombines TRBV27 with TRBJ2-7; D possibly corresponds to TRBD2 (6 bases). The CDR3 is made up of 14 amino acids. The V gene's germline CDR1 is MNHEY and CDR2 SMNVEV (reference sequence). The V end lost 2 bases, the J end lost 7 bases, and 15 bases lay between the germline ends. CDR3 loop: CASSLRGGMGEQYF. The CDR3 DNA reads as TGTGCCAGCAGTTTACGCGGAGGGATGGGTGAGCAGTACTTC.

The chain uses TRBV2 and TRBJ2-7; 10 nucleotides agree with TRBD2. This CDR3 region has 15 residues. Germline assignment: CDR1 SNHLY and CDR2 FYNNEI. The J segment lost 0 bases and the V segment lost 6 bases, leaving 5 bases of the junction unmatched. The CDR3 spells CASRPLAGSSYEQYF. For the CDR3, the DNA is TGTGCCAGCAGGCCACTAGCGGGAAGCTCCTACGAGCAGTACTTC.

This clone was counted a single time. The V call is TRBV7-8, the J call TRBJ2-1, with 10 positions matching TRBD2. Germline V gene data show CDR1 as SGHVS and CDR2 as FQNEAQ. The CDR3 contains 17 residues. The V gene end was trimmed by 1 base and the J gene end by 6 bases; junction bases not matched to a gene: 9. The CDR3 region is CASSLGLLVAGGNEQFF. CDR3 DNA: TGTGCCAGCAGCTTAGGCCTCCTGGTAGCGGGAGGCAATGAGCAGTTCTTC.

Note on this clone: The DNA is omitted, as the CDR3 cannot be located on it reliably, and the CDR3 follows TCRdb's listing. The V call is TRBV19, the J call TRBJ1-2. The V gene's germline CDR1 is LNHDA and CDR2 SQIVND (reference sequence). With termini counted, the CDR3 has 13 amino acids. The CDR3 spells CASTSGINYGYTF.

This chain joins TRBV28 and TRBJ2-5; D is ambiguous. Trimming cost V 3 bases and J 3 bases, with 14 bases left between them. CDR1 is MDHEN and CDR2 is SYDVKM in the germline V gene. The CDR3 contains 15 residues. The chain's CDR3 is CASSFGLAYKETQYF. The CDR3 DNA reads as TGTGCCAGCAGTTTCGGCTTGGCTTACAAAGAGACCCAGTACTTC.

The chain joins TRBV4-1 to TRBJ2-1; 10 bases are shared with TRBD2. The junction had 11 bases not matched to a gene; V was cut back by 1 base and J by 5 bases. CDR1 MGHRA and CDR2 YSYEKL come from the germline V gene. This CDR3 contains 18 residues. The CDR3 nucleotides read TGCGCCAGCAGCCAAGCAATCCAGCGGGAGGGCCGAGACAATGAGCAGTTCTTC. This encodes CASSQAIQREGRDNEQFF.